One T cell receptor beta chain is described in this entry. Its cognate antigen is unknown. The data are from a study of cytomegalovirus exposure and HLA in healthy donors. Study conclusions and caveats: Cytomegalovirus status was reportedly diagnosed by the classifier with high specificity and sensitivity.

V dropped 2 bases and J dropped 7; count of bases not matched to a gene: 4. The CDR3 length is 15 residues. Germline V gene lookup returns CDR1 MDHEN and CDR2 SYDVKM. The PCR made use of 60 Vbeta and 13 Jbeta primers. The repertoire was sequenced with immunoSEQ multiplex PCR; TCRdb's copy has only in-frame clones and lacks some. The repertoire consists of around 100,000 clones, with over 60% occurring once and the leading ten covering around 5%. This rearrangement joins TRBV28 to TRBJ1-4; the match to TRBD1 covers 10 bases. The TCR sequence derives from a man aged 30 to 45 in good health and CMV-seropositive. Sequencing was carried out using PBMCs. The CDR3 bases are TGTGCCAGCAGTTTAACTGGGACAGGGGTTGAAAAACTGTTTTTT. Translated: CASSLTGTGVEKLFF. Combining the CDR3 with reference TRBV28 and TRBJ1-4 gives the whole variable domain DVKVTQSSRYLVKRTGEKVFLECVQDMDHENMFWYRQDPGLGLRLIYFSYDVKMKEKGDIPEGYSVSREKKERFSLILESASTNQTSMYLCASSLTGTGVEKLFFGSGTQLSVL.